A single sample gave rise to the 12 T cell receptor beta chains below, sequenced in a study of OX40 agonist ivuxolimab in advanced cancers. Sequencing used immunoSEQ multiplex PCR; TCRdb keeps in-frame clones, though not all of them. This table has around 76,000 clones, roughly 85% appearing once. The starting material was CD4+ or CD8+ T cells sorted from blood, obtained in a trial of the OX40 agonist ivuxolimab. The receptors were sampled from an adult with an advanced solid tumor such as melanoma, head and neck, liver or kidney cancer.

This chain uses TRBV5-6 with TRBJ2-5; D is perhaps TRBD2 (6 bases). The V and J ends lost 0 bases and 5 bases respectively, with 8 bases between them. The germline V gene encodes CDR1 SGHDT and CDR2 YYEEEE. The CDR3 is made up of 13 amino acids. CDR3: CASSLDAGETQYF. CDR3 coding DNA: TGTGCCAGCAGCTTGGACGCGGGGGAGACCCAGTACTTC.

The chain recombines TRBV5-1 with TRBJ1-4; 9 nucleotides line up with TRBD1. Germline CDR1 and CDR2: SGHRS and YFSETQ. There are 17 residues in the CDR3. After removal of 1 base from V and 7 bases from J, the junction contained 11 bases not matched to a gene. The CDR3 nucleotides read TGCGCCAGCAGCTTGCGGTCGGGTGGACAGGGGAGTGAAAAACTGTTTTTT. This gives the protein CASSLRSGGQGSEKLFF.

This chain links TRBV5-1 with TRBJ1-2; D not resolved. The CDR3 contains 14 residues. V was cut by 3 bases and J by 8 bases, with 17 bases left in between. CDR1 is SGHRS, CDR2 YFSETQ, per germline. The chain's CDR3 is CASSSSRGGKGYTF. In nucleotides, the CDR3 is TGCGCCAGCAGCTCCTCCCGCGGAGGGAAGGGCTACACCTTC.

The rearrangement joins TRBV5-1 to TRBJ2-5; 7 nucleotides align to TRBD2. This CDR3 spans 16 amino acids. The germline CDR1 and CDR2 sequences are SGHRS and YFSETQ. The J segment lost 5 bases and the V segment lost 0 bases, leaving 10 bases of the junction unmatched. The DNA for the CDR3 is TGCGCCAGCAGCTTGGGCCCGGCGGGGGTGGAGGAGACCCAGTACTTC. Translating it yields CASSLGPAGVEETQYF. The full variable domain, its missing parts supplied by reference TRBV5-1 and TRBJ2-5, is KAGVTQTPRYLIKTRGQQVTLSCSPISGHRSVSWYQQTPGQGLQFLFEYFSETQRNKGNFPGRFSGRQFSNSRSEMNVSTLELGDSALYLCASSLGPAGVEETQYFGPGTRLLVL.

Concerning this clone itself: The same CDR3 also results from other DNA sequences found in this sample. The chain employs TRBV2 and TRBJ2-5; TRBD2 aligns across 7 bases. Germline-derived CDR1 and CDR2 are SNHLY and FYNNEI. CDR3 length: 12 residues. V lost 6 bases to trimming and J lost 2 bases; unmatched junction nucleotides: 0. CDR3 nucleotide sequence: TGTGCCAGCAGGCGGGGGCAAGAGACCCAGTACTTC. Its translation: CASRRGQETQYF. The whole variable domain, remainder taken from reference TRBV2 and TRBJ2-5, is EPEVTQTPSHQVTQMGQEVILRCVPISNHLYFYWYRQILGQKVEFLVSFYNNEISEKSEIFDDQFSVERPDGSNFTLKIRSTKLEDSAMYFCASRRGQETQYFGPGTRLLVL.

The genes are TRBV19 and TRBJ1-2; no firm D call. V lost 3 bases and J 4 bases, leaving 9 bases between the germline ends. The CDR3 covers 13 residues. Germline values: CDR1 LNHDA, CDR2 SQIVND (reference sequence). The CDR3 DNA reads as TGTGCCAGTAGTATGGCAGGACGCTATGGCTACACCTTC. Translating it yields CASSMAGRYGYTF.

This clone was recorded a few times. The rearrangement links TRBV5-5 to TRBJ2-7, with D possibly matching TRBD2 (7 bases). The CDR3 is 15 residues long. Germline loops: CDR1 SGHKS, CDR2 YYEKEE (reference sequence). The ends were cut back, 3 bases at V and 3 bases at J, with 16 bases in the middle. The CDR3 loop reads CASSSAGGGLYEQYF. DNA of the CDR3: TGTGCCAGCAGCTCGGCTGGCGGGGGCCTCTACGAGCAGTACTTC.

The chain has TRBV19 and TRBJ1-5; D unresolved. CDR3 length equals 14 residues. The germline CDR1 and CDR2 sequences are LNHDA and SQIVND (reference sequence). V was trimmed by 5 bases and J by 7 bases, leaving 15 bases between them. The CDR3, as DNA: TGTGCCAGTAGTTGGGGAGGAACTGCACAGCCCCAGCATTTT. Translating gives CASSWGGTAQPQHF.

This sequence joins TRBV6-1 and TRBJ1-3; D gene ambiguous. This CDR3 region has 13 residues. Trimming removed 6 bases at V and 2 bases at J, with 8 bases between. The germline V gene has CDR1 MNHNS and CDR2 SASEGT. For the CDR3, the DNA is TGTGCCAGCAGGGGTGTCCCTGGAAACACCATATATTTT. The encoded protein is CASRGVPGNTIYF.

The chain recombines TRBV6-1 with TRBJ2-7; D possibly uses TRBD1 or TRBD2 (5 bases each). The germline CDR1 and CDR2 sequences are MNHNS and SASEGT. V lost 5 bases and J lost 4, with 9 bases in between. This CDR3 is 12 amino acids long. In DNA, the CDR3 is TGTGCCAGCAGTCCGAGGGGTTACGAGCAGTACTTC. Amino acids: CASSPRGYEQYF.

The chain uses TRBV2 and TRBJ2-5, with 8 bases lining up with TRBD2. Looked up from germline, CDR1 is SNHLY and CDR2 is FYNNEI. The CDR3 has 15 residues. The ends lost 6 bases at V and 5 bases at J; junction bases unmatched: 11. For the CDR3, the DNA is TGTGCCAGCAGCCCCGGGGGACTAGGGGTGGAGACCCAGTACTTC. It encodes CASSPGGLGVETQYF.

The genes are TRBV4-2 and TRBJ2-1, with 9 positions matching TRBD2. Unmatched junction bases numbered 6, after V lost 4 bases and J lost 5 bases. Germline-derived CDR1 and CDR2 are LGHNA and YNFKEQ. There are 15 residues in the CDR3. The CDR3 sequence is CASSPGLASDNEQFF. The DNA for the CDR3 is TGTGCCAGCAGCCCGGGACTAGCCAGCGACAATGAGCAGTTCTTC.